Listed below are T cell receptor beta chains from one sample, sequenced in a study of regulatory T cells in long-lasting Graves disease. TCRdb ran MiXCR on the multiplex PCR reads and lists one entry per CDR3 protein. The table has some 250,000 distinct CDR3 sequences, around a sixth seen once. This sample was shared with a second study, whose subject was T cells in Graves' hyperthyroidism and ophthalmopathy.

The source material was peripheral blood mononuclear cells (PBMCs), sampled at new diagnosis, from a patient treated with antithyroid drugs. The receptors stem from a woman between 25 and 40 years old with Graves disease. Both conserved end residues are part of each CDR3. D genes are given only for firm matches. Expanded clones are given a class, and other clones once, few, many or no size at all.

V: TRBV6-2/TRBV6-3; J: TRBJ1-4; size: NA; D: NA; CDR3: CANSDPGRGGKLFF; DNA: TGTGCCAACAGTGATCCGGGACGGGGCGGAAAACTGTTTTTT
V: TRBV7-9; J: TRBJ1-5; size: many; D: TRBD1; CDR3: CASSTGGGNQPQHF; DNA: TGTGCCAGCAGCACAGGGGGGGGCAATCAGCCCCAGCATTTT
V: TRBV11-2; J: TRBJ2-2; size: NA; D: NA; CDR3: CASSLVARTGELFF; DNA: TGTGCCAGCAGCTTAGTGGCCAGAACCGGGGAGCTGTTTTTT
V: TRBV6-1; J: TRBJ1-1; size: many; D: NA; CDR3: CASSEWVLGGTEAFF; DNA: TGTGCCAGCAGTGAATGGGTCCTAGGAGGAACTGAAGCTTTCTTT
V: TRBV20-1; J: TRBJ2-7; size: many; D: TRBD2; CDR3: CSARDGRTSGPYEQYF; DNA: TGCAGTGCTAGAGATGGTCGGACTAGCGGACCCTACGAGCAGTACTTC
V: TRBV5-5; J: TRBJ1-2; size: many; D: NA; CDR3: CASSSGGNAYGYTF; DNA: TGCGCCAGCAGCTCGGGCGGCAACGCCTATGGCTACACCTTC
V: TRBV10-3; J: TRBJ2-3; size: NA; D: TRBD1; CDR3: CAIRPGTGADTQYF; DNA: TGTGCCATCAGACCTGGGACAGGGGCAGATACGCAGTATTTT
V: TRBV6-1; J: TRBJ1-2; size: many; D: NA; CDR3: CASSEAWGYGYTF; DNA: TGTGCCAGCAGTGAAGCGTGGGGCTATGGCTACACCTTC
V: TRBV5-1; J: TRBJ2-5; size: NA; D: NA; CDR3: CASSKNQGRETQYF; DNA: TGCGCCAGCAGCAAGAATCAGGGTAGGGAGACCCAGTACTTC
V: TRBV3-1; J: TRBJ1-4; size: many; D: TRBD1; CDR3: CASSQVWAGGEKLFF; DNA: TGTGCCAGCAGCCAAGTTTGGGCAGGGGGTGAAAAACTGTTTTTT
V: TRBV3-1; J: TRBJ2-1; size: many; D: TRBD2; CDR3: CASSQLAGYNEQFF; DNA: TGTGCCAGCAGCCAACTAGCGGGGTACAATGAGCAGTTCTTC
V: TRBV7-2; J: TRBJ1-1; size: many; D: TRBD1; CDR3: CASSPGQGRPEAFF; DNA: TGTGCCAGCAGCCCGGGACAGGGGCGCCCTGAAGCTTTCTTT
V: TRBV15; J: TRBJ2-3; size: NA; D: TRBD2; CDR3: CATSSGTSGGTSTDTQYF; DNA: TGTGCCACCAGCAGCGGGACTAGCGGGGGGACTAGCACAGATACGCAGTATTTT
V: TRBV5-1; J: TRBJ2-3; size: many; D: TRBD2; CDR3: CASSLDPGGVDTQYF; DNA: TGCGCCAGCAGCTTGGATCCGGGGGGGGTAGATACGCAGTATTTT
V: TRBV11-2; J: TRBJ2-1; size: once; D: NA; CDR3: CASSLGPRNEQFF; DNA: TGTGCCAGCAGCTTAGGGCCCAGAAATGAGCAGTTCTTC
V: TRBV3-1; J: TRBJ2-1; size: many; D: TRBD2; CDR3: CASSYTSGGANEQFF; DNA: TGTGCCAGCAGCTATACTAGCGGGGGGGCGAATGAGCAGTTCTTC
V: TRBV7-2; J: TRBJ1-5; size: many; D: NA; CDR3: CASSLGSGRGLAQHF; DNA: TGTGCCAGCAGCTTAGGGAGTGGCAGGGGTTTAGCCCAGCATTTT
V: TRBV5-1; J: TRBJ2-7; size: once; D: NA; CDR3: CASSLESGYEQYF; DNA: TGCGCCAGCAGCTTGGAGTCAGGCTACGAGCAGTACTTC
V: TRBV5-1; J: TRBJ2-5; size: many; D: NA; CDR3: CASIYRETQYF; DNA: TGCGCCAGCATATACAGGGAGACCCAGTACTTC
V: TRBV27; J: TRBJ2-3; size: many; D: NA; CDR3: CASSFITGTDTQYF; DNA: TGTGCCAGCAGTTTTATAACAGGCACAGATACGCAGTATTTT
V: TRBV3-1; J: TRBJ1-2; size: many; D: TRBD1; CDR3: CASSQDFTGGGRGYTF; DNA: TGTGCCAGCAGCCAAGACTTTACAGGGGGCGGAAGGGGCTACACCTTC
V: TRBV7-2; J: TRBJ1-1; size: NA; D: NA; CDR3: CASSPMGGNTEAFF; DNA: TGTGCCAGCAGCCCCATGGGCGGGAACACTGAAGCTTTCTTT
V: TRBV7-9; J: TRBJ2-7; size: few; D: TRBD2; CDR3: CASTGLAGNEQYF; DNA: TGTGCCAGCACGGGACTAGCGGGGAACGAGCAGTACTTC
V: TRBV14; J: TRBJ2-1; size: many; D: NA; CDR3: CASSQETLRGQFF; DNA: TGTGCCAGCAGCCAAGAAACGTTAAGAGGGCAGTTCTTC
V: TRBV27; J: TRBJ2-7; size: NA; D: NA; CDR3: CASTSGQYEQYF; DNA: TGTGCCAGCACTTCCGGACAGTACGAGCAGTACTTC
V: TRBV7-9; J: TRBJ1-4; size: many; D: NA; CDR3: CASSLTPGRGEKLFF; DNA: TGTGCCAGCAGCTTGACACCGGGCAGAGGGGAAAAACTGTTTTTT
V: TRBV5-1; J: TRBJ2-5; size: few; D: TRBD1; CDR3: CASSFGTGMETQYF; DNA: TGCGCCAGCAGCTTCGGGACAGGGATGGAGACCCAGTACTTC
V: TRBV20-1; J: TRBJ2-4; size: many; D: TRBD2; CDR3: CSAMRGGIAKNIQYF; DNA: TGCAGTGCTATGCGGGGGGGCATTGCCAAAAACATTCAGTACTTC
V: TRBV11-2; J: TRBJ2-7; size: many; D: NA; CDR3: CASSLEGRVGSYEQYF; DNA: TGTGCCAGCAGCTTAGAAGGCAGGGTAGGGTCCTACGAGCAGTACTTC
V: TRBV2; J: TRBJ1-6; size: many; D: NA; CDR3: CASGGASYNSPLHF; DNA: TGTGCCAGCGGGGGGGCTTCCTATAATTCACCCCTCCACTTT
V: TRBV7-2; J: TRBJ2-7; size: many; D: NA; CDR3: CASSSWETDEQYF; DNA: TGTGCCAGCAGTTCTTGGGAAACTGACGAGCAGTACTTC
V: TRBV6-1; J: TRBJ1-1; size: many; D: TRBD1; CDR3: CASSNRGREAFF; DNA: TGTGCCAGCAGCAACAGGGGAAGAGAAGCTTTCTTT
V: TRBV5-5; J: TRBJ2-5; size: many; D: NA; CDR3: CASSLAAGETQYF; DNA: TGTGCCAGCAGCTTGGCCGCAGGAGAGACCCAGTACTTC
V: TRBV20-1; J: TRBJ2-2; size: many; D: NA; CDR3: CSAPTPGAALTGELFF; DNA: TGCAGTGCCCCAACTCCAGGGGCGGCCCTGACCGGGGAGCTGTTTTTT
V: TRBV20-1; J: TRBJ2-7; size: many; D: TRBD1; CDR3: CSARDLLGQDFYEQYF; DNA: TGCAGTGCTAGAGATCTCTTGGGACAGGACTTCTACGAGCAGTACTTC
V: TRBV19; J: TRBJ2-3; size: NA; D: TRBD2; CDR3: CASSIASGGPTDTQYF; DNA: TGTGCCAGTAGTATAGCTTCGGGGGGACCCACAGATACGCAGTATTTT